This TCR beta chain derives from a study of cytomegalovirus exposure and HLA in healthy donors. Concerning this clone: Its target is unknown.

Study observations and caveats: Listed as cytomegalovirus-associated were over 150 TCR beta chains. In vitro testing confirmed three CMV-associated chains as specific for CMV antigens.

The CDR3 runs to 14 residues. CDR1 LNHDA and CDR2 SQIVND come from the germline V gene (reference sequence). The V end lost 7 bases, the J end lost 7 bases, and 17 bases lay between the germline ends. PCR employed 60 Vbeta and 13 Jbeta primers. Clones were sequenced by immunoSEQ multiplex PCR, and TCRdb holds only the in-frame ones, with some missing. The sample has 110,000 to 150,000 clones, roughly four fifths seen once; the top ten hold 7%. The sequencing input was PBMCs. The source is a man aged 30 to 39 in good health and CMV-seronegative. The rearrangement links TRBV19 to TRBJ1-5; no reliable D call. CDR3 residues: CASTPDAAGQPQHF. The DNA for the CDR3 is TGTGCCAGTACCCCGGACGCGGCGGGGCAGCCCCAGCATTTT. Full variable domain (missing parts from reference TRBV19 and TRBJ1-5): DGGITQSPKYLFRKEGQNVTLSCEQNLNHDAMYWYRQDPGQGLRLIYYSQIVNDFQKGDIAEGYSVSREKKESFPLTVTSAQKNPTAFYLCASTPDAAGQPQHFGDGTRLSIL.